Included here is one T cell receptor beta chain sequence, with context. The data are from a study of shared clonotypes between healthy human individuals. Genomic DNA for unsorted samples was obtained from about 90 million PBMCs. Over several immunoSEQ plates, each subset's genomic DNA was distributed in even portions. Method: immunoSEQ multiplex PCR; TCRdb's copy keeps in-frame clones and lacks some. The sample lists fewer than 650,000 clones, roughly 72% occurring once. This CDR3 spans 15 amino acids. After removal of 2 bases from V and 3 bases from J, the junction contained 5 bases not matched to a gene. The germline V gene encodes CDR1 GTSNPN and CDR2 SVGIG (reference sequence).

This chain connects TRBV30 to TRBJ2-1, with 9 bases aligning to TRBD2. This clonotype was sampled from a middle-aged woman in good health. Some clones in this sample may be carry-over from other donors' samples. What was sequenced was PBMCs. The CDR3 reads CAWSPLAGFYNEQFF. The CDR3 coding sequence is TGTGCCTGGAGTCCTCTAGCGGGGTTCTACAATGAGCAGTTCTTC.